This T cell receptor (beta chain) comes out of a study of T cell responses to AZD1222 COVID-19 vaccine. Study-level findings and limits: Baseline serology detected seropositivity in only six AZD1222 recipients. White British people made up most donors, females outnumbered males, and clonal diversity was possibly underestimated.

V lost 4 bases to trimming and J lost 4 bases; unmatched junction nucleotides: 5. The CDR3 totals 15 residues. The V gene's germline CDR1 is MNHEY and CDR2 SVGAGI. Points on this clone: The antigen is unknown.

Method: immunoSEQ multiplex PCR; TCRdb's copy keeps in-frame clones and lacks some. The sample lists more than 85,000 clones; 88% were seen once. The starting material was peripheral blood, obtained 28 days after the second AZD1222 dose. V and J are TRBV6-5 and TRBJ2-3, with 10 bases that match TRBD1. The clonotype comes from an adult who received the AZD1222 COVID-19 vaccine. The CDR3: CASSWDRGSADTQYF. CDR3 sequence (DNA): TGTGCCAGCAGTTGGGACAGGGGAAGCGCAGATACGCAGTATTTT.